This TCR beta chain is drawn from a study of early T cells in non-severe SARS-CoV-2 infection. Looking at the study overall: Sequencing used unsorted whole-blood bulk RNA, so chains lack pairing. Study-wide findings and caveats: Lookups in VDJdb leaned toward anti-spike CD8 responses and missed private and CD4 specificities.

In the library, individual cDNA molecules carried attached unique molecular identifiers. TCRdb called the 5' RACE reads again in MiXCR, with one record for every CDR3 protein. The sample consists of around 60,000 distinct CDR3 sequences, 20% to 25% of them appearing once. Trimming removed 5 bases from V and 6 bases from J, with 9 bases in between. From germline, CDR1 is SGHAT and CDR2 FQNNGV. The CDR3 spans 12 residues. Regarding this clonotype: The antigen is not known.

This receptor was identified in an adult who was a healthcare worker with PCR-confirmed SARS-CoV-2 infection or an uninfected control (not recorded which). V usage is TRBV11-2 and J usage is TRBJ2-3; no clear D gene. Sequences were derived from whole blood, sampled at baseline. The CDR3 here is CASSLNPDTQYF. DNA for the CDR3: TGTGCCAGCAGCCTCAATCCGGATACGCAGTATTTT.